The 14 T cell receptor beta chains in this list originate from one sample, sequenced in a study of cytomegalovirus exposure and HLA in healthy donors. Researchers ran the PCR with 60 Vbeta and 13 Jbeta primers. Some clones are missing from TCRdb's copy, which holds only in-frame ones; the method was immunoSEQ multiplex PCR. The repertoire holds approximately 140,000 clones, with roughly 80% as singletons. Specimen: PBMCs. These receptors were obtained from a woman between 45 and 65 years old in good health and CMV-seropositive.

The chain couples TRBV5-1 to TRBJ1-2; D is undetermined. Trimming removed 5 bases from V and 0 bases from J, with 11 bases in between. Germline assignment: CDR1 SGHRS and CDR2 YFSETQ. CDR3 length equals 14 residues. The CDR3: CASSPEGSNYGYTF. CDR3 DNA sequence: TGCGCCAGCAGTCCGGAGGGATCTAACTATGGCTACACCTTC.

The genes are TRBV5-4 and TRBJ1-5, with TRBD1 identical over 9 bases. Unmatched junction bases numbered 8, after V lost 4 bases and J lost 12 bases. This CDR3 is 13 amino acids long. Germline lookup yields CDR1 SGHNT and CDR2 YYREEE (reference sequence). The DNA of the CDR3 is TGTGCCAGCAGCGACCGGGACAGGGAGGTCCAGCATTTT. Its protein is CASSDRDREVQHF.

This chain uses TRBV7-2 with TRBJ2-7; 11 bases are a match to TRBD2. Unmatched junction bases numbered 4, after V lost 5 bases and J lost 7 bases. CDR1 and CDR2 (germline): SGHTA, FQGNSA. This CDR3 is 13 amino acids long. CDR3 sequence: CASSGRLAGEQYF. CDR3 bases: TGTGCCAGCAGCGGGCGACTAGCGGGGGAGCAGTACTTC.

In DNA form, the CDR3 reads TGTGCCATCAGCCCGACAGGCACCGGCTACACCTTC. This translates into CAISPTGTGYTF. V gene TRBV10-3 combines with J gene TRBJ1-2; a possible D gene is TRBD1 (6 bases). Trimming left V 6 bases short and J 8 bases short, with 13 bases between. Germline loops: CDR1 ENHRY, CDR2 SYGVKD. This CDR3 has 12 amino acids.

The rearrangement uses TRBV13 and TRBJ2-2, with TRBD2 matching over 11 bases. Unmatched junction bases numbered 6, after V lost 5 bases and J lost 4 bases. The CDR3 loop spans 16 amino acids. CDR1 PRHDT and CDR2 FYEKMQ come from the germline V gene (reference sequence). The CDR3 DNA follows: TGTGCCAGCAGCCCCTATAGCGGGGGGGCCACCGGGGAGCTGTTTTTT. Amino acids: CASSPYSGGATGELFF.

This sequence joins TRBV29-1 and TRBJ1-1; 7 bases map to TRBD1. With V trimmed by 7 bases and J by 0 bases, 2 bases remained unmatched. Germline V gene data show CDR1 as SQVTM and CDR2 as ANQGSEA. There are 12 residues in the CDR3. CDR3: CSAGQVNTEAFF. CDR3 DNA: TGCAGCGCCGGACAGGTGAACACTGAAGCTTTCTTT.

This clone was seen a handful of times. V and J are TRBV7-9 and TRBJ1-3, with TRBD1 identical over 10 bases. Looked up from germline, CDR1 is SEHNR and CDR2 is FQNEAQ (reference sequence). The CDR3 is 18 residues long. Trimming took 5 bases from V and 6 from J; bases not matched to a gene: 16. This CDR3 is CASSLPASGTGVENTIYF. CDR3 DNA: TGTGCCAGCAGCCTGCCGGCTTCCGGGACAGGGGTCGAAAACACCATATATTTT. The variable domain in full, completed from reference TRBV7-9 and TRBJ1-3, reads DTGVSQNPRHKITKRGQNVTFRCDPISEHNRLYWYRQTLGQGPEFLTYFQNEAQLEKSRLLSDRFSAERPKGSFSTLEIQRTEQGDSAMYLCASSLPASGTGVENTIYFGEGSWLTVV.

The chain links TRBV7-3 to TRBJ2-2; 7 bases are a match to TRBD1. Germline CDR1 is SGHTA and CDR2 is FQGTGA. Trimming removed 4 bases from V and 4 bases from J; junction bases left unmatched: 6. CDR3 length equals 15 residues. CDR3 nucleotides: TGTGCCAGCAGCTCCACGCGGACAGGCACCGGGGAGCTGTTTTTT. This gives the protein CASSSTRTGTGELFF.

J is TRBJ1-1 and V is TRBV6-1, with D perhaps matching TRBD1 (5 bases). Per germline, CDR1 MNHNS and CDR2 SASEGT. Trimming left V 8 bases short and J 5 bases short, with 9 bases between. The CDR3 is 11 amino acids. CDR3 region: CASGGGTEAFF. The CDR3 coding sequence is TGTGCCAGCGGGGGGGGGACTGAAGCTTTCTTT.

The DNA of the CDR3 is TGCAGCGTTGTGACAGGGGTAGTGGACACCGGGGAGCTGTTTTTT. This sequence encodes CSVVTGVVDTGELFF. The chain joins TRBV29-1 to TRBJ2-2, with TRBD1 identical over 8 bases. CDR1 and CDR2 from the germline V gene are SQVTM and ANQGSEA. J gave up 3 bases and V 4 bases, and 7 bases lay outside the gene matches. The CDR3 has 15 residues.

This chain links TRBV6-1 with TRBJ1-3; the D gene is possibly TRBD1 (5 bases). Germline V gives CDR1 MNHNS, CDR2 SASEGT. The CDR3 covers 15 residues. V was cut by 4 bases and J by 2 bases, with 12 bases left in between. The CDR3 reads CASSAGGPAGNTIYF. The DNA for the CDR3 is TGTGCCAGCAGTGCGGGGGGTCCGGCTGGAAACACCATATATTTT.

The chain combines TRBV7-9 with TRBJ2-6, with D possibly TRBD2 on 6 matching bases. The CDR3 is made up of 18 amino acids. CDR1 is SEHNR and CDR2 is FQNEAQ in the germline V gene (reference sequence). The ends were cut back, 5 bases at V and 0 bases at J, with 17 bases in the middle. CDR3 sequence: CASSEPSVRTSGANVLTF. The CDR3 region has the DNA TGTGCCAGCAGCGAACCTAGCGTACGGACCTCTGGGGCCAACGTCCTGACTTTC.

The chain recombines TRBV7-9 with TRBJ2-7; the D gene is possibly TRBD1 (5 bases). The germline CDR1 and CDR2 sequences are SEHNR and FQNEAQ (reference sequence). This CDR3 has 12 amino acids. The germline V and J ends were trimmed by 5 bases and 4 bases, with 9 bases remaining between them. CDR3 nucleotide sequence: TGTGCCAGCAGCGAGCAGGGTTACGAGCAGTACTTC. Its protein is CASSEQGYEQYF.

The CDR3 region has the DNA TGTGCCAGCAGTTTCGGGGTTCGCAATCAGCCCCAGCATTTT. Amino acids: CASSFGVRNQPQHF. The chain employs TRBV28 and TRBJ1-5; no reliable D call. Germline CDR1 reads MDHEN; CDR2 reads SYDVKM. V lost 3 bases and J 2 bases, leaving 8 bases between the germline ends. There are 14 residues in the CDR3.